This record concerns one TCR beta chain sequence. The antigen is not known. The data originate from a study of T cell responses to AZD1222 COVID-19 vaccine. Study overall: Whether given at about 4 or about 12 weeks, second doses were pooled.

The protocol was immunoSEQ multiplex PCR, while the TCRdb copy is restricted to in-frame clones and leaves out a portion. The data contain 100,000 to 150,000 clones, about 88% of them singletons. Findings of the study overall: Clonal diversity may have been underestimated, and the donors were mostly white British, with more females than males.

In germline, CDR1 is LNHNV, CDR2 YYDKDF (reference sequence). Trimming pared 4 bases from V and 2 bases from J, leaving 6 bases between. The length of the CDR3 is 13 residues. The sequence was collected from an adult in good health. The chain uses TRBV15 and TRBJ1-5, with a possible D match to TRBD1 (6 bases). Material: peripheral blood, obtained on day 0 of AZD1222 vaccination. For the CDR3, the DNA is TGTGCCACCAGCACAGGGGGCAATCAGCCCCAGCATTTT. Encoded protein: CATSTGGNQPQHF.